Presented here are 20 T cell receptor beta chains from one specimen sequenced in a study of T cell responses to AZD1222 COVID-19 vaccine. Method: immunoSEQ multiplex PCR; TCRdb's copy keeps in-frame clones and lacks some. The table records 100,000 or so clones, about 81% of them present only once. The source material was peripheral blood, sampled on day 0 of AZD1222 vaccination. The receptor set was obtained from an adult in good health.

V usage is TRBV7-9 and J usage is TRBJ2-7; the D gene could be TRBD1 or TRBD2 (5 bases each). The V gene's germline CDR1 is SEHNR and CDR2 FQNEAQ (reference sequence). Between the trimmed V and J ends, which lost 7 bases and 5 bases, there was a span of 12 bases. The CDR3 loop spans 12 amino acids. The CDR3 nucleotides are TGTGCCAGCACCATTAAGGGACACGAGCAGTACTTC. It specifies CASTIKGHEQYF.

The chain carries TRBV19 and TRBJ1-6, with D uncertain. The CDR3 totals 13 residues. With 6 bases removed from V and 8 bases from J, the gap between germline ends came to 11 bases. The germline CDR1 and CDR2 sequences are LNHDA and SQIVND (reference sequence). The CDR3, as DNA: TGTGCCAGTAGGAGCAACAGAGATTCACCCCTCCACTTT. It translates to CASRSNRDSPLHF.

The V gene is TRBV19, the J gene TRBJ1-5, with 9 bases that match TRBD1. V gave up 8 bases and J gave up 2 bases; unmatched junction bases: 10. This CDR3 is 16 amino acids long. Germline CDR1 LNHDA, CDR2 SQIVND (reference sequence). CDR3: CASRISGTGRNQPQHF. CDR3 coding DNA: TGTGCCAGTCGAATCTCGGGGACAGGGCGCAATCAGCCCCAGCATTTT.

The chain is built from TRBV6-2 or TRBV6-3 and TRBJ1-1; the D is unclear. V was shortened by 5 bases and J by 0 bases, with 10 bases between the two germline ends. This CDR3 region has 14 residues. Germline CDR1 is MNHEY and CDR2 is SVGEGT. The CDR3 nucleotides are TGTGCCAGCAGTGCTGCGATGATGAACACTGAAGCTTTCTTT. Its translation: CASSAAMMNTEAFF.

The chain links TRBV30 to TRBJ2-2, with TRBD1 matching over 9 bases. Germline trimming cut 2 bases from V and 3 bases from J; bases unmatched to any gene: 7. This CDR3 region has 16 residues. The germline V gene has CDR1 GTSNPN and CDR2 SVGIG (reference sequence). The CDR3 spells CAWSKTGGAYTGELFF. CDR3 nucleotides: TGTGCCTGGAGTAAAACAGGGGGCGCTTACACCGGGGAGCTGTTTTTT.

The CDR3 here is CASSSIILTGGTEAFF. The CDR3, as DNA: TGTGCCAGCAGTTCGATTATACTGACAGGGGGCACTGAAGCTTTCTTT. The chain recombines TRBV6-5 with TRBJ1-1; TRBD1 matches at 9 bases. J gave up 4 bases and V 4 bases, and 10 bases lay outside the gene matches. Looked up from germline, CDR1 is MNHEY and CDR2 is SVGAGI. This CDR3 comprises 16 residues.

The chain uses TRBV6-5 and TRBJ1-5; D ambiguous. V was trimmed by 6 bases and J by 0 bases, leaving 12 bases between them. Germline V gene lookup returns CDR1 MNHEY and CDR2 SVGAGI. The CDR3 is 15 amino acids. The CDR3 spells CASSLLGSSNQPQHF. The CDR3 bases are TGTGCCAGCAGCCTTCTTGGAAGTAGCAATCAGCCCCAGCATTTT.

V gene TRBV4-1 combines with J gene TRBJ2-4; either TRBD1 or TRBD2 may fit D (6 bases each). The germline gives CDR1 MGHRA, CDR2 YSYEKL. The ends were cut back, 4 bases at V and 6 bases at J, with 19 bases in the middle. This CDR3 is 16 amino acids long. The CDR3 DNA reads TGCGCCAGCAGCCTGCGGTCGTCGGGGGCTGGAAACATTCAGTACTTC. Residues: CASSLRSSGAGNIQYF.

CDR3 sequence reads: CASSEIRRGSTDTQYF. The DNA for the CDR3 is TGCGCCAGCAGTGAGATACGGCGAGGTAGCACAGATACGCAGTATTTT. This chain connects TRBV10-1 to TRBJ2-3; D is unresolved. This CDR3 contains 16 residues. Germline CDR1 and CDR2: WNHNN and SYGVQD (reference sequence). The germline V and J ends were trimmed by 2 bases and 0 bases, with 12 bases remaining between them.

The chain carries TRBV4-2 and TRBJ1-2, with TRBD1 matching 7 bases. The CDR3 consists of 13 residues. J gave up 1 base and V 4 bases, and 0 bases lay outside the gene matches. Per germline, CDR1 LGHNA and CDR2 YNFKEQ. The CDR3 is CASSRDSNYGYTF. In nucleotides, the CDR3 is TGTGCCAGCAGCCGGGACAGTAACTATGGCTACACCTTC.

The chain couples TRBV7-2 to TRBJ2-7; D call uncertain. V was clipped by 3 bases and J by 6 bases, with 9 bases between them. The CDR3 runs to 12 residues. Per germline, CDR1 SGHTA and CDR2 FQGNSA. CDR3: CASSFPHLEQYF. CDR3 in DNA: TGTGCCAGCAGCTTCCCCCACCTCGAGCAGTACTTC.

The V gene is TRBV7-9, the J gene TRBJ1-2; D is ambiguous. The CDR3 length is 15 residues. The germline V gene encodes CDR1 SEHNR and CDR2 FQNEAQ (reference sequence). V lost 5 bases and J 7 bases, leaving 20 bases between the germline ends. CDR3 sequence: CASSTGGERGLGYTF. CDR3 sequence (DNA): TGTGCCAGCAGCACTGGCGGGGAGAGAGGCCTTGGCTACACCTTC.

This chain links TRBV4-2 with TRBJ1-2; D may be TRBD1 (6 bases). The CDR3 totals 15 residues. Germline assignment: CDR1 LGHNA and CDR2 YNFKEQ. Between the trimmed V and J ends, which lost 0 bases and 3 bases, there was a span of 11 bases. CDR3 in amino acids: CASSQDSRTDYGYTF. DNA of the CDR3: TGTGCCAGCAGCCAAGATTCCAGGACAGACTATGGCTACACCTTC.

At least ten counts were recorded for this clone. The chain joins TRBV6-1 to TRBJ2-1; TRBD2 matches at 8 bases. V lost 4 bases, J lost 5 bases, and 10 bases stayed unmatched. CDR3 length: 16 residues. Per the germline V gene, CDR1 is MNHNS and CDR2 is SASEGT. CDR3 residues: CASSATEGSGDNEQFF. CDR3 nucleotide sequence: TGTGCCAGCAGTGCTACCGAAGGTAGCGGGGACAATGAGCAGTTCTTC.

V usage is TRBV10-3 and J usage is TRBJ2-1; the match to TRBD1 covers 11 bases. Trimming at V came to 6 bases and at J to 6 bases, leaving 7 bases not matched to a gene. CDR3 length: 15 residues. Per germline, CDR1 ENHRY and CDR2 SYGVKD. CDR3 sequence: CAIRGDRGIGNEQFF. In DNA form, the CDR3 reads TGTGCCATCAGGGGGGACAGGGGGATCGGCAATGAGCAGTTCTTC.

V gene TRBV2 combines with J gene TRBJ2-7, with D unresolved. The CDR3 is 8 amino acids. Germline CDR1 is SNHLY and CDR2 is FYNNEI. V lost 9 bases and J lost 7, with 4 bases in between. CDR3 in amino acids: CASGEQYF. For the CDR3, the DNA is TGTGCCAGTGGGGAGCAGTACTTC.

CDR3 DNA: TGTGCCTGGAGGGGTCAGGGAGGAGATGGCTACACCTTC. This encodes CAWRGQGGDGYTF. The V and J genes are TRBV30 and TRBJ1-2; TRBD1 might be the D (5 bases). The V gene's germline CDR1 is GTSNPN and CDR2 SVGIG (reference sequence). The CDR3 runs to 13 residues. V lost 3 bases and J 6 bases, leaving 14 bases between the germline ends.

The V gene is TRBV11-2, the J gene TRBJ2-3; D may match TRBD1 or TRBD2 (5 bases each). Trimming took 3 bases from V and 1 from J, leaving 14 bases between them. Per germline, CDR1 SGHAT and CDR2 FQNNGV. The CDR3 totals 16 residues. CDR3 amino acids: CASSFEPGPRTDTQYF. In DNA form, the CDR3 reads TGTGCCAGCAGCTTCGAGCCGGGACCTCGCACAGATACGCAGTATTTT.

This clone has more than one count but fewer than ten. This chain joins TRBV7-8 and TRBJ2-6; D uncertain. Germline V lookup: CDR1 SGHVS, CDR2 FQNEAQ. Trimming cost V 7 bases and J 4 bases, with 8 bases left between them. The CDR3 has 13 amino acids. The CDR3 sequence is CASMVAGANVLTF. CDR3 bases: TGTGCCAGCATGGTGGCAGGGGCCAACGTCCTGACTTTC.

This clone came up once. The genes are TRBV24-1 and TRBJ1-4, with D uncertain. The V gene lost 1 base and the J gene lost 7 bases, with 24 bases spanning the gap. Looked up from germline, CDR1 is KGHDR and CDR2 is SFDVKD. The CDR3 contains 19 residues. The CDR3 here is CATSDFPPSADVYSEKLFF. CDR3 sequence (DNA): TGTGCCACCAGTGATTTTCCCCCGTCTGCGGATGTGTATAGTGAAAAACTGTTTTTT.